The 19 T cell receptor beta chains in this list originate from one sample, sequenced in a study of T cell responses to AZD1222 COVID-19 vaccine. The protocol was immunoSEQ multiplex PCR, while the TCRdb copy is restricted to in-frame clones and leaves out a portion. Counted here are 100,000 to 150,000 clones, just over 85% occurring once; the ten biggest clones make up about 22%. Sequenced here: peripheral blood, sampled on day 0 of AZD1222 vaccination. The receptor set was obtained from an adult in good health.

V usage is TRBV2 and J usage is TRBJ2-3; 8 bases line up with TRBD2. Losses at the gene ends were 8 bases for V and 3 bases for J; bases not matched to a gene: 10. The germline V gene has CDR1 SNHLY and CDR2 FYNNEI. The CDR3 extends over 15 amino acids. Written as DNA, the CDR3 is TGTGCCAGCGCCCTCGGGGGGGCGGGTACAGATACGCAGTATTTT. Translation: CASALGGAGTDTQYF. Combining the CDR3 with reference TRBV2 and TRBJ2-3 gives the whole variable domain EPEVTQTPSHQVTQMGQEVILRCVPISNHLYFYWYRQILGQKVEFLVSFYNNEISEKSEIFDDQFSVERPDGSNFTLKIRSTKLEDSAMYFCASALGGAGTDTQYFGPGTRLTVL.

In this sample, this clone turned up a few times. The V call is TRBV7-3, the J call TRBJ1-6; D is possibly TRBD1 (5 bases). The CDR3 spans 15 residues. The V gene's germline CDR1 is SGHTA and CDR2 FQGTGA. The V end lost 1 base, the J end lost 7 bases, and 11 bases lay between the germline ends. CDR3 loop: CASSLRAGSNSPLHF. Here the CDR3 DNA reads TGTGCCAGCAGCTTAAGAGCAGGGAGCAATTCACCCCTCCACTTT.

This rearrangement joins TRBV30 to TRBJ1-3; a possible D gene is TRBD1 (6 bases). The CDR3 loop spans 13 amino acids. Germline lookup yields CDR1 GTSNPN and CDR2 SVGIG (reference sequence). Deletions cut 6 bases from V and 3 bases from J, with 12 bases between. The CDR3, as DNA: TGTGCCTGCCACAGGGAGGATGGAAACACCATATATTTT. This sequence encodes CACHREDGNTIYF.

The V call is TRBV11-2, the J call TRBJ2-3, with 13 nucleotides matching TRBD2. With 6 bases clipped from V and 2 bases from J, the junction kept 14 bases outside the gene matches. Germline V lookup: CDR1 SGHAT, CDR2 FQNNGV. This CDR3 region has 19 residues. The CDR3 DNA is TGTGCCAGCAGGACTAGCGGGGGGCAAAGAACGACCTCCACAGATACGCAGTATTTT. As protein: CASRTSGGQRTTSTDTQYF.

The rearrangement joins TRBV5-6 to TRBJ1-5; possible D gene TRBD1, 5 bases. Germline loops: CDR1 SGHDT, CDR2 YYEEEE. V dropped 3 bases and J dropped 7 bases, with 17 bases sitting between them. This CDR3 is 15 amino acids long. The CDR3 DNA sequence: TGTGCCAGCAGCTGGGGGAGGTCAGCGGGACAGCCCCAGCATTTT. Translated: CASSWGRSAGQPQHF.

The chain couples TRBV11-2 to TRBJ2-7; 11 bases align to TRBD2. The J segment lost 2 bases and the V segment lost 7 bases, leaving 7 bases of the junction unmatched. Germline V lookup: CDR1 SGHAT, CDR2 FQNNGV. This CDR3 region has 15 residues. Here the CDR3 DNA reads TGTGCCAGCATCCCTCGACTAGCGGGGCCCTACGAGCAGTACTTC. Translating it yields CASIPRLAGPYEQYF.

Here the CDR3 reads CASSLGSSPYGYTF. CDR3 sequence (DNA): TGCGCCAGCAGCTTGGGTTCTTCTCCCTATGGCTACACCTTC. V and J are TRBV5-1 and TRBJ1-2; D call uncertain. Germline-derived CDR1 and CDR2 are SGHRS and YFSETQ. V gave up 0 bases and J gave up 4 bases, with 10 bases separating them. CDR3 size: 14 residues.

The gene calls are TRBV9 and TRBJ2-1; D is uncertain. Trimming took off 0 bases at V and 5 bases at J, with 6 bases between the two ends. The CDR3 has 13 amino acids. Looked up from germline, CDR1 is SGDLS and CDR2 is YYNGEE. The CDR3 DNA reads TGTGCCAGCAGCGTAGGCGTCCACAATGAGCAGTTCTTC. It is translated as CASSVGVHNEQFF.

J is TRBJ1-5 and V is TRBV27; D possibly corresponds to TRBD1 (5 bases). The germline V and J ends were trimmed by 2 bases and 7 bases, with 9 bases remaining between them. The CDR3 is 13 amino acids. In germline, CDR1 is MNHEY, CDR2 SMNVEV (reference sequence). The CDR3 nucleotides are TGTGCCAGCAGTTTAGGGGGACGGCAGCCCCAGCATTTT. Translated: CASSLGGRQPQHF.

The V call is TRBV3-1 (or the pseudogene TRBV3-2), the J call TRBJ2-2; D gene unclear. V was pared by 5 bases and J by 6 bases, with 19 bases between. The CDR3 extends over 16 amino acids. Germline CDR1 is LGHDT and CDR2 is YNNKEL (reference sequence). DNA for the CDR3: TGTGCCAGCAGCTCCGTGGTGATTCTGGGTCCCGGGGAGCTGTTTTTT. Translated: CASSSVVILGPGELFF.

The rearrangement uses TRBV5-1 and TRBJ2-5; D gene uncertain. The germline CDR1 and CDR2 sequences are SGHRS and YFSETQ. The germline V and J ends were trimmed by 1 base and 0 bases, with 7 bases remaining between them. The CDR3 covers 14 residues. CDR3 amino acids: CASSLISNQETQYF. CDR3 bases: TGCGCCAGCAGCTTGATTTCCAACCAAGAGACCCAGTACTTC.

This chain joins TRBV11-2 and TRBJ2-5; no clear D gene. The CDR3 contains 14 residues. Germline CDR1 is SGHAT and CDR2 is FQNNGV. The V end was cut by 5 bases, the J end by 5 bases, with 15 bases between. The CDR3 region has the DNA TGTGCCAGCAGCGAACGGGCGGATGGGGAGACCCAGTACTTC. It translates to CASSERADGETQYF.

The chain has TRBV5-1 and TRBJ1-5; D uncertain. V lost 1 base to trimming and J lost 3 bases, with 8 bases between them. Germline assignment: CDR1 SGHRS and CDR2 YFSETQ. The CDR3 sequence is 14 residues long. CDR3 bases: TGCGCCAGCAGCTTGTCTGGGGACAATCAGCCCCAGCATTTT. Its translation is CASSLSGDNQPQHF.

The chain carries TRBV9 and TRBJ2-7; D is unclear. V dropped 4 bases and J dropped 0 bases, with 8 bases sitting between them. Germline V gene data show CDR1 as SGDLS and CDR2 as YYNGEE. This CDR3 spans 13 amino acids. CDR3 amino acids: CASSKTSSYEQYF. The CDR3, as DNA: TGTGCCAGCAGCAAAACGAGCTCCTACGAGCAGTACTTC.

The V and J genes are TRBV27 and TRBJ2-1, with 7 bases lining up with TRBD1. Germline lookup yields CDR1 MNHEY and CDR2 SMNVEV (reference sequence). V lost 8 bases to trimming and J lost 1 base; unmatched junction nucleotides: 5. The CDR3 runs to 14 residues. CDR3 loop: CASLRDRSYNEQFF. CDR3 coding DNA: TGTGCCAGCCTCCGGGACAGATCCTACAATGAGCAGTTCTTC.

The V call is TRBV19, the J call TRBJ1-5; 7 positions agree with TRBD1. The V gene's germline CDR1 is LNHDA and CDR2 SQIVND (reference sequence). CDR3 length equals 14 residues. The ends lost 5 bases at V and 4 bases at J; junction bases unmatched: 5. The CDR3 DNA reads as TGTGCCAGTAGTCCGAGGGACAGAAATCAGCCCCAGCATTTT. It is translated as CASSPRDRNQPQHF.

The chain uses TRBV15 and TRBJ1-2, with a possible D match to TRBD1 (5 bases). The CDR3 spans 14 residues. Trimming pared 1 base from V and 6 bases from J, leaving 12 bases between. Per the germline V gene, CDR1 is LNHNV and CDR2 is YYDKDF (reference sequence). CDR3 in amino acids: CATSRGSGTDGYTF. In DNA, the CDR3 is TGTGCCACCAGCAGAGGGTCCGGGACCGATGGCTACACCTTC.

The chain links TRBV7-6 to TRBJ1-5; 7 bases map to TRBD1. The V gene end was trimmed by 1 base and the J gene end by 5 bases; junction bases not matched to a gene: 8. CDR3 length: 16 amino acids. Germline V gene lookup returns CDR1 SGHVS and CDR2 FNYEAQ. CDR3 nucleotide sequence: TGTGCCAGCAGCTTAGGGATCAACAGGGGCGATCAGCCCCAGCATTTT. Encoded protein: CASSLGINRGDQPQHF. Full variable domain (remainder filled in from reference TRBV7-6 and TRBJ1-5): GAGVSQSPRYKVTKRGQDVALRCDPISGHVSLYWYRQALGQGPEFLTYFNYEAQQDKSGLPNDRFSAERPEGSISTLTIQRTEQRDSAMYRCASSLGINRGDQPQHFGDGTRLSIL.

V and J are TRBV15 and TRBJ1-1; D call uncertain. Trimming cost V 5 bases and J 7 bases, with 11 bases left between them. The CDR3 extends over 12 amino acids. Germline-derived CDR1 and CDR2 are LNHNV and YYDKDF (reference sequence). The CDR3 loop is CATSGAGNEAFF. The CDR3 coding sequence is TGTGCCACCAGCGGTGCTGGGAATGAAGCTTTCTTT.